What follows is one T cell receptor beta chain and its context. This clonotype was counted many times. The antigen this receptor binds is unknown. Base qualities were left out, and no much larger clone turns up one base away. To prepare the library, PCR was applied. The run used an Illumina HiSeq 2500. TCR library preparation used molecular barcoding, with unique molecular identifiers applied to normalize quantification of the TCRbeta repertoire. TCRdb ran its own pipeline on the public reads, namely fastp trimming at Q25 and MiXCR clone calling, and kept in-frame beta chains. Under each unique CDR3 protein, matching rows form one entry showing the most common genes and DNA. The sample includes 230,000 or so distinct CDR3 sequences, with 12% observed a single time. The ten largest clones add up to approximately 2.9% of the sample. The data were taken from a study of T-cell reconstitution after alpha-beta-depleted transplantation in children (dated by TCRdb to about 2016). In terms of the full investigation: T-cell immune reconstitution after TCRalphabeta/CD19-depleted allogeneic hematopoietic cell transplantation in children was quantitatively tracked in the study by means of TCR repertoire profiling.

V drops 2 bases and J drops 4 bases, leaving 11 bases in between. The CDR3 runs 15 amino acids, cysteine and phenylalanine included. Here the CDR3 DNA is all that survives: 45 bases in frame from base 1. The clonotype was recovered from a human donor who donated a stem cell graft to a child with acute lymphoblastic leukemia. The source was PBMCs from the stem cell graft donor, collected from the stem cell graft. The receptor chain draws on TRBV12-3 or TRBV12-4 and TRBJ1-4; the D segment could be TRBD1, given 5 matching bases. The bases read TGTGCCAGCAGTTTAATGCAGGGAGTTAATGAAAAACTGTTTTTT. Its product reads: CASSLMQGVNEKLFF.